Below are 30 T cell receptor beta chains sequenced from a single sample in a study of beta chain features in type 1 diabetes. General observations from the study: Across all four CD4+ subsets, people with type 1 diabetes showed modestly shorter TCRB CDR3s.

No antigen is known for these receptors. Expressed TCRB transcripts were sequenced after all isolated RNA was converted to cDNA. The method was immunoSEQ multiplex PCR; TCRdb's version includes in-frame clones alone and lacks a portion of them. The table lists about 41,000 clones, 65% to 70% of them singletons. Material for sequencing was Tregs from blood. The receptor source for this set is a man aged 30-40 years with type 1 diabetes. Some clones in this sample may be carry-over from other donors' samples.

This clone was detected only a few times. The chain combines TRBV5-4 with TRBJ2-5, with 12 bases that match TRBD2. The CDR3 spans 16 residues. J lost 2 bases, V lost 0 bases, and 2 bases had no gene match. The germline V gene has CDR1 SGHNT and CDR2 YYREEE (reference sequence). The CDR3 sequence: CASSLGLAGGQETQYF. The CDR3 coding sequence is TGTGCCAGCAGCTTGGGTCTAGCGGGGGGGCAAGAGACCCAGTACTTC.

The V gene is TRBV28, the J gene TRBJ1-2, with D perhaps matching TRBD1 (5 bases). The CDR3 has 12 amino acids. Germline CDR1 is MDHEN and CDR2 is SYDVKM. V was shortened by 11 bases and J by 8 bases, with 18 bases between the two germline ends. The CDR3 loop is CAGYRQEGGYTF. For the CDR3, the DNA is TGTGCCGGCTATAGGCAGGAGGGGGGCTACACCTTC.

There are a few counts of this clone. The CDR3 loop is CASGTGVQFF. CDR3 DNA: TGTGCCAGCGGGACTGGAGTTCAGTTCTTC. This chain connects TRBV18 to TRBJ2-1, with D perhaps TRBD2 (6 bases). Trimming removed 8 bases at V and 13 bases at J, with 12 bases between. The germline V gene encodes CDR1 KGHSH and CDR2 LQKENI. The CDR3 spans 10 residues. The whole variable domain, remainder taken from reference TRBV18 and TRBJ2-1, is NAGVMQNPRHLVRRRGQEARLRCSPMKGHSHVYWYRQLPEEGLKFMVYLQKENIIDESGMPKERFSAEFPKEGPSILRIQQVVRGDSAAYFCASGTGVQFFGPGTRLTVL.

The V and J genes are TRBV29-1 and TRBJ2-7, with 9 bases that match TRBD1. V was pared by 7 bases and J by 3 bases, with 4 bases of the junction left unmatched. The germline V gene has CDR1 SQVTM and CDR2 ANQGSEA. The CDR3 is 12 residues long. The DNA for the CDR3 is TGCAGCGCCGGACAGGGGAACTACGAGCAGTACTTC. Its translation is CSAGQGNYEQYF.

The V call is TRBV30, the J call TRBJ1-1; the D is unclear. Trimming shortened V by 1 base and J by 8 bases, and 8 bases separated the two germline ends. Germline-derived CDR1 and CDR2 are GTSNPN and SVGIG (reference sequence). The CDR3 runs 11 residues. In DNA form, the CDR3 reads TGTGCCTGGAGTGCCATAGAAGAAGCTTTCTTT. Translated: CAWSAIEEAFF. Full variable domain (rest looked up from reference TRBV30 and TRBJ1-1): SQTIHQWPATLVQPVGSPLSLECTVEGTSNPNLYWYRQAAGRGLQLLFYSVGIGQISSEVPQNLSASRPQDRQFILSSKKLLLSDSGFYLCAWSAIEEAFFGQGTRLTVV.

V usage is TRBV6-6 and J usage is TRBJ2-2; tentatively, D is TRBD1 (5 bases). Germline V gene lookup returns CDR1 MNHNY and CDR2 SVGAGI (reference sequence). The CDR3 length is 15 residues. The V end lost 3 bases, the J end lost 5 bases, and 13 bases lay between the germline ends. CDR3 protein: CASSYEAKGTGELFF. The DNA for the CDR3 is TGTGCCAGCAGTTATGAGGCCAAGGGGACCGGGGAGCTGTTTTTT.

The V and J genes are TRBV2 and TRBJ1-2, with TRBD1 as a possible D gene (5 bases). Trimming stripped 6 bases from V and 2 bases from J, with 13 bases between. Germline lookup yields CDR1 SNHLY and CDR2 FYNNEI. The CDR3 contains 14 residues. CDR3 nucleotide sequence: TGTGCCAGCAGGTTGGGGGGAACGAACTATGGCTACACCTTC. This encodes CASRLGGTNYGYTF.

The chain employs TRBV5-1 and TRBJ2-1; 10 bases match TRBD2. Germline values: CDR1 SGHRS, CDR2 YFSETQ. V trimming: 1 base; J trimming: 5 bases; junction bases outside the gene matches: 6. The CDR3 has 16 amino acids. The CDR3 spells CASSLPLAGFNNEQFF. The DNA for the CDR3 is TGCGCCAGCAGCTTGCCACTAGCGGGGTTTAACAATGAGCAGTTCTTC. The full variable domain, in which reference TRBV5-1 and TRBJ2-1 provide the parts outside the CDR3, is KAGVTQTPRYLIKTRGQQVTLSCSPISGHRSVSWYQQTPGQGLQFLFEYFSETQRNKGNFPGRFSGRQFSNSRSEMNVSTLELGDSALYLCASSLPLAGFNNEQFFGPGTRLTVL.

The rearrangement uses TRBV6-6 and TRBJ2-7, with D maybe TRBD2 (5 bases). Germline V CDR1 and CDR2: MNHNY, SVGAGI (reference sequence). The CDR3 has 12 amino acids. V lost 9 bases to trimming and J lost 6 bases, with 15 bases between them. The CDR3 DNA sequence: TGTGCCAGTTACAGCGGAACCGGCGAGCAGTACTTC. Its protein product is CASYSGTGEQYF.

The chain has TRBV6-5 and TRBJ2-3; possible D gene TRBD2, 7 bases. Trimming took 2 bases from V and 0 from J, leaving 9 bases between them. This CDR3 comprises 15 residues. Germline lookup yields CDR1 MNHEY and CDR2 SVGAGI. CDR3 sequence reads: CASSYRGASTDTQYF. The CDR3 DNA reads TGTGCCAGCAGTTACCGGGGGGCTAGCACAGATACGCAGTATTTT.

The chain is built from TRBV5-4 and TRBJ2-5; no clear D gene. The CDR3 runs 13 residues. V was pared by 1 base and J by 3 bases, with 7 bases between. Germline CDR1 and CDR2: SGHNT and YYREEE (reference sequence). CDR3: CASSLWLEETQYF. CDR3 nucleotides: TGTGCCAGCAGCTTGTGGCTAGAAGAGACCCAGTACTTC.

The chain combines TRBV15 with TRBJ2-5; D perhaps matches TRBD1 (6 bases). Per germline, CDR1 LNHNV and CDR2 YYDKDF (reference sequence). Trimming stripped 5 bases from V and 5 bases from J, with 12 bases between. The CDR3 consists of 13 residues. As DNA, the CDR3 is TGTGCCACCAGCCCCAGGGGTGGGGAGACCCAGTACTTC. Its translation is CATSPRGGETQYF.

The chain employs TRBV5-1 and TRBJ1-6, with TRBD1 identical over 8 bases. The CDR3 is made up of 15 amino acids. The germline gives CDR1 SGHRS, CDR2 YFSETQ. The J segment lost 11 bases and the V segment lost 0 bases, leaving 7 bases of the junction unmatched. CDR3 bases: TGCGCCAGCAGCTTGGGGACAGGGAGTCGGGCACCCCTCCACTTT. This translates into CASSLGTGSRAPLHF. Looking up the rest from reference TRBV5-1 and TRBJ1-6 gives the full variable domain: KAGVTQTPRYLIKTRGQQVTLSCSPISGHRSVSWYQQTPGQGLQFLFEYFSETQRNKGNFPGRFSGRQFSNSRSEMNVSTLELGDSALYLCASSLGTGSRAPLHFGNGTRLTVT.

The chain couples TRBV28 to TRBJ1-2; tentative D call: TRBD1 (5 bases). The germline V gene encodes CDR1 MDHEN and CDR2 SYDVKM. The CDR3 runs 15 residues. Trimming shortened V by 4 bases and J by 4 bases, and 16 bases separated the two germline ends. The CDR3 DNA reads as TGTGCCAGCAGTTCCCCAATTACCCAGGGCTATGGCTACACCTTC. This sequence encodes CASSSPITQGYGYTF.

On this clone: At one end, the junction sequence differs from germline, possibly due to a read error. The chain carries TRBV7-9 and TRBJ2-7; 10 bases are shared with TRBD2. CDR1 is SEHNR and CDR2 is FQNEAQ in the germline V gene (reference sequence). The CDR3 spans 14 residues. CDR3 residues: CASSTGTSVLGTLF. In DNA form, the CDR3 reads TGTGCCAGCAGTACCGGGACTAGCGTCCTTGGAACCCTCTTC.

The chain joins TRBV28 to TRBJ1-6; D call uncertain. CDR1 and CDR2 from the germline V gene are MDHEN and SYDVKM. V lost 5 bases, J lost 0 bases, and 8 bases lay in between. The CDR3 extends over 15 amino acids. The CDR3 loop reads CASSTSFSYNSPLHF. The CDR3, as DNA: TGTGCCAGCAGTACTAGTTTCTCCTATAATTCACCCCTCCACTTT.

The chain uses TRBV6-5 and TRBJ2-3; TRBD2 might be the D (5 bases). The germline V and J ends were trimmed by 5 bases and 3 bases, with 9 bases remaining between them. CDR3 length equals 13 residues. Germline CDR1 reads MNHEY; CDR2 reads SVGAGI. The CDR3 DNA is TGTGCCAGCAGTGTAAGGGAGACAGATACGCAGTATTTT. This translates into CASSVRETDTQYF.

The chain combines TRBV2 with TRBJ1-5; TRBD1 matches at 8 bases. Germline V CDR1 and CDR2: SNHLY, FYNNEI. The CDR3 is 14 residues long. The V gene end was trimmed by 2 bases and the J gene end by 6 bases; junction bases not matched to a gene: 3. CDR3: CASSERDRFQPQHF. DNA for the CDR3: TGTGCCAGCAGTGAAAGGGACAGGTTTCAGCCCCAGCATTTT.

The chain uses TRBV4-2 and TRBJ1-1, with TRBD1 matching over 7 bases. The trim removed 0 bases at V and 10 bases at J, leaving 8 bases unmatched. CDR3 length: 14 amino acids. The germline CDR1 and CDR2 sequences are LGHNA and YNFKEQ. The CDR3 DNA reads TGTGCCAGCAGCCAAGATGGGACAGAAGGTAGAGCTTTCTTT. Translating it yields CASSQDGTEGRAFF.

The chain recombines TRBV4-3 with TRBJ2-4, with D tentatively TRBD1 (6 bases). CDR1 is LGHNA and CDR2 is YSLEER in the germline V gene. V was pared by 0 bases and J by 8 bases, with 11 bases between. The CDR3 loop spans 14 amino acids. The CDR3 region is CASSQDNRAYIQYF. CDR3 sequence (DNA): TGCGCCAGCAGCCAAGATAACAGGGCGTACATTCAGTACTTC.

The chain couples TRBV27 to TRBJ1-2; D is unclear. Germline lookup yields CDR1 MNHEY and CDR2 SMNVEV (reference sequence). The V gene lost 6 bases and the J gene lost 3 bases, with 11 bases spanning the gap. This CDR3 comprises 13 residues. CDR3 nucleotides: TGTGCCAGCAGGCCAGCGAACCACTATGGCTACACCTTC. Translation gives CASRPANHYGYTF.

The V and J genes are TRBV5-1 and TRBJ2-3; perhaps TRBD1 as D (6 bases). V was cut by 3 bases and J by 1 base, with 6 bases left in between. The germline V gene has CDR1 SGHRS and CDR2 YFSETQ. The CDR3 runs to 13 residues. CDR3 sequence: CASSSGGTDTQYF. CDR3 in DNA: TGCGCCAGCAGCTCAGGGGGCACAGATACGCAGTATTTT.

This clone has a handful of counts. The rearrangement links TRBV7-2 to TRBJ1-6; 8 nucleotides agree with TRBD1. Per the germline V gene, CDR1 is SGHTA and CDR2 is FQGNSA. V gave up 4 bases and J gave up 5 bases; unmatched junction bases: 7. The CDR3 extends over 16 amino acids. The CDR3 region has the DNA TGTGCCAGCAGCTACCTCGGACAGGGAAATAATTCACCCCTCCACTTT. It specifies CASSYLGQGNNSPLHF. The variable domain in full, with the rest retrieved from reference TRBV7-2 and TRBJ1-6, is GAGVSQSPSNKVTEKGKDVELRCDPISGHTALYWYRQSLGQGLEFLIYFQGNSAPDKSGLPSDRFSAERTGGSVSTLTIQRTQQEDSAVYLCASSYLGQGNNSPLHFGNGTRLTVT.

The chain carries TRBV7-9 and TRBJ2-3, with D possibly TRBD2 on 6 matching bases. The ends were cut back, 3 bases at V and 0 bases at J, with 13 bases in the middle. CDR3 length equals 16 residues. Germline assignment: CDR1 SEHNR and CDR2 FQNEAQ (reference sequence). The CDR3 is CASSLGLDLSTDTQYF. CDR3 DNA sequence: TGTGCCAGCAGCTTGGGACTGGACCTAAGCACAGATACGCAGTATTTT.

The chain employs TRBV11-2 and TRBJ1-6; 8 bases fit TRBD1. The CDR3 is 17 amino acids. CDR1 is SGHAT and CDR2 is FQNNGV in the germline V gene. Trimming at V came to 4 bases and at J to 3 bases, leaving 8 bases not matched to a gene. CDR3 sequence (DNA): TGTGCCAGCAGCTCCCACAGACAGGGGTTCTATAATTCACCCCTCCACTTT. It specifies CASSSHRQGFYNSPLHF.

The chain employs TRBV10-3 and TRBJ2-5, with 12 bases identical to TRBD2. CDR1 and CDR2 (germline): ENHRY, SYGVKD. CDR3 size: 17 residues. The V gene end was trimmed by 4 bases and the J gene end by 2 bases; junction bases not matched to a gene: 8. CDR3 sequence: CAISGSGLAGFQETQYF. CDR3 sequence (DNA): TGTGCCATCAGTGGATCAGGACTAGCGGGATTTCAAGAGACCCAGTACTTC.

This sequence joins TRBV20-1 and TRBJ1-4; D call uncertain. This CDR3 comprises 11 residues. Between the trimmed V and J ends, which lost 4 bases and 8 bases, there was a span of 8 bases. Germline V gene lookup returns CDR1 DFQATT and CDR2 SNEGSKA (reference sequence). This CDR3 reads CSAISFEKLFF. CDR3 nucleotides: TGCAGTGCTATCAGTTTCGAAAAACTGTTTTTT.

V and J are TRBV18 and TRBJ1-6; 7 bases line up with TRBD1. The CDR3 extends over 16 amino acids. V gave up 5 bases and J gave up 8 bases; unmatched junction bases: 12. Germline lookup yields CDR1 KGHSH and CDR2 LQKENI. CDR3 sequence (DNA): TGTGCCAGCTCAGAGCTTTCGACAGGGTCGGATTCACCCCTCCACTTT. Translated, it gives CASSELSTGSDSPLHF.

The rearrangement links TRBV14 to TRBJ1-2; unclear D gene. The CDR3 has 13 residues. V was cut by 4 bases and J by 4 bases, with 10 bases left in between. In germline, CDR1 is SGHDN, CDR2 FVKESK. CDR3 sequence (DNA): TGTGCCAGCAGCCGCCAGAGAGGCTATGGCTACACCTTC. This codes for CASSRQRGYGYTF.

This rearrangement joins TRBV28 to TRBJ2-1; no firm D call. The CDR3 runs 11 residues. Per the germline V gene, CDR1 is MDHEN and CDR2 is SYDVKM. The germline V and J ends were trimmed by 7 bases and 6 bases, with 7 bases remaining between them. The CDR3 DNA reads TGTGCCAGCAATTTCCTCAATGAGCAGTTCTTC. Its protein is CASNFLNEQFF.